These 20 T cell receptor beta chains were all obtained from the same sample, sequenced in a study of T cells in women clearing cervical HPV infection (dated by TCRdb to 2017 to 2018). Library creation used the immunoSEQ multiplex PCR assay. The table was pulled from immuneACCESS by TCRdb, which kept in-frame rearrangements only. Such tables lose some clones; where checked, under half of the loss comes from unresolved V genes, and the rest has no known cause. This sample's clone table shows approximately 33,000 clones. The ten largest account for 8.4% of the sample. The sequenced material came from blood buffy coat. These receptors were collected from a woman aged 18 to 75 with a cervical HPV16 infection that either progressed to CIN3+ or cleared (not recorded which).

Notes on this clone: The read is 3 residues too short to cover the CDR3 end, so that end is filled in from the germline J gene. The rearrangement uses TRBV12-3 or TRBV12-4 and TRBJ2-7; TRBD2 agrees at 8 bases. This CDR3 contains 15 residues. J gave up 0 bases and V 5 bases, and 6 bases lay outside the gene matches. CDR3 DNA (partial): TGTGCCAGCAGTACGGAAGCGGGGGTCTCCTACGAG. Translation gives CASSTEAGVSYE. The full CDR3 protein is CASSTEAGVSYEQYF.

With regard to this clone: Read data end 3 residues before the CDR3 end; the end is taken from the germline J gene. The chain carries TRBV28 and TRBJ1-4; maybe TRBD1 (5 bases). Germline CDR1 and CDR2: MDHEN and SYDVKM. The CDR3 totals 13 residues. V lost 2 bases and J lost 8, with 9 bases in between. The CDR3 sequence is CASSLVRGEKLFF. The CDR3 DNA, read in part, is TGTGCCAGCAGTTTAGTAAGGGGCGAAAAA.

CDR3 in amino acids: CSSEGREHQPQYF. CDR3 DNA (partial): TGCAGCTCAGAGGGCAGGGAGCATCAGCCG. This chain links TRBV29-1 with TRBJ2-3, with D possibly called TRBD1 or TRBD2 (5 bases each). Read data end 3 residues before the CDR3 end; the end is taken from the germline J gene. The CDR3 runs 13 residues. Germline CDR1 and CDR2: SQVTM and ANQGSEA.

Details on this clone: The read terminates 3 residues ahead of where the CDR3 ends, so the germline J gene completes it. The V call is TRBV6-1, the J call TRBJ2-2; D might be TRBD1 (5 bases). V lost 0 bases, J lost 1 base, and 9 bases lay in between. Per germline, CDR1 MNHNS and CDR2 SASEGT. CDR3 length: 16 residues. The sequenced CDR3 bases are TGTGCCAGCAGTGAAGCTACGACAGAGAACACCGGGGAG. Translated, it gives CASSEATTENTGE. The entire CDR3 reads CASSEATTENTGELFF.

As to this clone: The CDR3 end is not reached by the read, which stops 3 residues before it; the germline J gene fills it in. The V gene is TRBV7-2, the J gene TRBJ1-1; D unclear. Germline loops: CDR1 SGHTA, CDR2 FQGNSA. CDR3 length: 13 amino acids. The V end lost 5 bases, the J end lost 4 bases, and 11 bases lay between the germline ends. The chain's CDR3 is CASSVGVSTEAFF. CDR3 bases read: TGTGCCAGCAGCGTCGGGGTGAGCACTGAA.

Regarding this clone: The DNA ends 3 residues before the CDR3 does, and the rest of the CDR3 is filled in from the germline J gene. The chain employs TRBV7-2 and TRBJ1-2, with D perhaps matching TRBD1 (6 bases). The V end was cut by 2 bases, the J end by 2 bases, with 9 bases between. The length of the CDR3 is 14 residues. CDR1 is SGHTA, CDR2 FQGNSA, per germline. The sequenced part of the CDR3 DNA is TGTGCCAGCAGCTTAACGGGACAAAACTATGGC. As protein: CASSLTGQNYG. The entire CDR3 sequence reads CASSLTGQNYGYTF. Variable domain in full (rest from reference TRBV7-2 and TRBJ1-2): GAGVSQSPSNKVTEKGKDVELRCDPISGHTALYWYRQSLGQGLEFLIYFQGNSAPDKSGLPSDRFSAERTGGSVSTLTIQRTQQEDSAVYLCASSLTGQNYGYTFGSGTRLTVV.

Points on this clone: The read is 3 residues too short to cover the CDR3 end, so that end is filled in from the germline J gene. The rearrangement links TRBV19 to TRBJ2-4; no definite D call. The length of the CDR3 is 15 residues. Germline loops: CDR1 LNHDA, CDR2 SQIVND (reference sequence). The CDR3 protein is CASSIATKLNYGQYF. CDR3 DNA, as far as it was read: TGTGCCAGTAGTATAGCGACGAAGCTTAACTATGGT.

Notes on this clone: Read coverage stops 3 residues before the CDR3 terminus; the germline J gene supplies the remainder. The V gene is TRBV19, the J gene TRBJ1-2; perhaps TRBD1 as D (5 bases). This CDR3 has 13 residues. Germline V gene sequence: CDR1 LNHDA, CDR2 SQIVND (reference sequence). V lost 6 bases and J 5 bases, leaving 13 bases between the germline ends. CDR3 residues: CASSQDRRYGYTF. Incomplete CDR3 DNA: TGTGCCAGTAGCCAAGACAGAAGATATGGC. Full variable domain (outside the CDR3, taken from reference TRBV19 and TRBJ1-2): DGGITQSPKYLFRKEGQNVTLSCEQNLNHDAMYWYRQDPGQGLRLIYYSQIVNDFQKGDIAEGYSVSREKKESFPLTVTSAQKNPTAFYLCASSQDRRYGYTFGSGTRLTVV.

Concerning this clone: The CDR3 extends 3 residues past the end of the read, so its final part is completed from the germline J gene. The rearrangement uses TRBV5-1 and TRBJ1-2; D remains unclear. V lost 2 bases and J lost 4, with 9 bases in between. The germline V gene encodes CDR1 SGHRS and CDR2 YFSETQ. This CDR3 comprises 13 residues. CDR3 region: CASSFDKIYGYTF. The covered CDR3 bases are TGCGCCAGCAGCTTCGACAAGATCTATGGC.

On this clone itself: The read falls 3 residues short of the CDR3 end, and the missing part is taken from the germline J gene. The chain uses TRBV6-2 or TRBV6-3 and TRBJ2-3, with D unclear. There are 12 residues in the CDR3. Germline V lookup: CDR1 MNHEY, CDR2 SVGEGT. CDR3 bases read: TGTGCCAGCAGTTCGTTCGTAGAGACG. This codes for CASSSFVET. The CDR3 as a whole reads CASSSFVETQYF.

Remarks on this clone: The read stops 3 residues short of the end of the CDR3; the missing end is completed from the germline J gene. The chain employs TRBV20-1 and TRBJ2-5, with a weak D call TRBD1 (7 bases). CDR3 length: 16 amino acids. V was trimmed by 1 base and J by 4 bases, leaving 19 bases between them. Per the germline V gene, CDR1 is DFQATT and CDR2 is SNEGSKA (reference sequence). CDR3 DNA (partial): TGCAGTGCTAGAGTCCTGGCCAGGGGGGCCTCAGAGACC. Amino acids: CSARVLARGASET. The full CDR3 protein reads CSARVLARGASETQYF.

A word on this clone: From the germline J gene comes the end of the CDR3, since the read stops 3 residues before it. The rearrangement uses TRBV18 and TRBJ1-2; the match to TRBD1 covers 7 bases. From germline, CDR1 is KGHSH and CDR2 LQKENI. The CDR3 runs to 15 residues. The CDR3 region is CASSPGDFGTDTYTF. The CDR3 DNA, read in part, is TGTGCCAGCTCACCAGGGGATTTTGGGACAGATACC.

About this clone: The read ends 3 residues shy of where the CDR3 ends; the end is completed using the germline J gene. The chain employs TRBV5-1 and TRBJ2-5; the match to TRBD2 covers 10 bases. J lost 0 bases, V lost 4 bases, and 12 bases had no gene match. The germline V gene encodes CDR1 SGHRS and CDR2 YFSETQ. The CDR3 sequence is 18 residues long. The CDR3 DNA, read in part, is TGCGCCAGCAGCCCGGGGGCTAGCGGGAGAGGGGACCAAGAGACC. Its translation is CASSPGASGRGDQET. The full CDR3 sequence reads CASSPGASGRGDQETQYF.

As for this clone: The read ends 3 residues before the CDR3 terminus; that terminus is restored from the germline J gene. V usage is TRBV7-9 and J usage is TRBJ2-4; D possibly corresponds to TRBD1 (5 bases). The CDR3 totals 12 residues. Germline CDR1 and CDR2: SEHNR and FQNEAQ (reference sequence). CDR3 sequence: CASSTARVGQYF. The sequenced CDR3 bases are TGTGCCAGCAGCACGGCCAGGGTTGGT.

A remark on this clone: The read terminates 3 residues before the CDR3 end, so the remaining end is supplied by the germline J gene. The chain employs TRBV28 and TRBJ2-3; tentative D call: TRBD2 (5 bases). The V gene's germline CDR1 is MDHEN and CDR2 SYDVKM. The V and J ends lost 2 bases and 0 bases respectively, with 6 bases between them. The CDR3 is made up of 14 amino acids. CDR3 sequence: CASSLQRSTDTQYF. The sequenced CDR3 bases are TGTGCCAGCAGTTTACAGCGGAGCACAGATACG.

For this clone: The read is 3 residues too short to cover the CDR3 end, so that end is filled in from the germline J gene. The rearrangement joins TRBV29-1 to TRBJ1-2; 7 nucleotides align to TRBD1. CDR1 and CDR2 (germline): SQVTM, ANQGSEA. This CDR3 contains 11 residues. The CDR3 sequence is CSFRQGELYTF. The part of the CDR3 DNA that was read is TGCAGCTTCAGACAGGGCGAGCTC.

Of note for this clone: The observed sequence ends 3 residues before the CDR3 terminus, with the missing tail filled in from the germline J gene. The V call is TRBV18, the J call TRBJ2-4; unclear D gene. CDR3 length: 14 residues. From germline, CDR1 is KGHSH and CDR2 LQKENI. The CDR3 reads CASSPRADRYGQYF. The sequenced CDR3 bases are TGTGCCAGCTCACCACGGGCAGACCGCTATGGT.

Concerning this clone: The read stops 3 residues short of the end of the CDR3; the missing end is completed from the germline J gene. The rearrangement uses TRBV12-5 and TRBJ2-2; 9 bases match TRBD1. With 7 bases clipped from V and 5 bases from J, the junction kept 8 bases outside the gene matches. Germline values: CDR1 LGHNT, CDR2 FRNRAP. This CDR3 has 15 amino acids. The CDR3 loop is CASAKGDRETGELFF. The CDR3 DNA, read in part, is TGTGCTAGTGCTAAGGGGGACAGGGAGACCGGGGAG.

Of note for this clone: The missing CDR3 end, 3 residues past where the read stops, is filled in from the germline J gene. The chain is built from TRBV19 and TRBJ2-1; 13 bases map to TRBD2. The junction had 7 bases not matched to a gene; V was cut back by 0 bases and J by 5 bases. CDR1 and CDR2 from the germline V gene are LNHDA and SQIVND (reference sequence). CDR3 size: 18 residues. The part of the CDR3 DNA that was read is TGTGCCAGTAGTATAGATCGGACTAGCGGGAGAGTACACAATGAG. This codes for CASSIDRTSGRVHNE. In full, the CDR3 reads CASSIDRTSGRVHNEQFF.

CDR3 in amino acids: CASRGDRVDNEKLFF. The CDR3 DNA, read in part, is TGTGCCAGCAGGGGAGACAGGGTCGATAATGAAAAA. The gene calls are TRBV28 and TRBJ1-4; TRBD1 aligns across 7 bases. The read ends 3 residues early relative to the CDR3; the germline J gene fills the gap. V shed 6 bases and J 4 bases; nucleotides not matched to a gene: 8. CDR1 is MDHEN, CDR2 SYDVKM, per germline. CDR3 length: 15 amino acids.